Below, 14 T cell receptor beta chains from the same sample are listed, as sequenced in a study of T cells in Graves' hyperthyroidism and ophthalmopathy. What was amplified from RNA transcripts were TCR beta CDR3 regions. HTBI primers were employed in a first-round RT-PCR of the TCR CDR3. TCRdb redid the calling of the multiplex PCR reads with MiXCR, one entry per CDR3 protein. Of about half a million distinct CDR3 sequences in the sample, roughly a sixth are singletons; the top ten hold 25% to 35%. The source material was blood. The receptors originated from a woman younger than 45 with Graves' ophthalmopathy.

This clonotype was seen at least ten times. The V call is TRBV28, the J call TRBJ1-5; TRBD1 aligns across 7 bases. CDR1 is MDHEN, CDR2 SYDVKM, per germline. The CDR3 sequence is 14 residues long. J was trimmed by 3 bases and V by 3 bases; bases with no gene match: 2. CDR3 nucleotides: TGTGCCAGCAGTTTCGGACAGGTCAATCAGCCCCAGCATTTT. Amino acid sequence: CASSFGQVNQPQHF.

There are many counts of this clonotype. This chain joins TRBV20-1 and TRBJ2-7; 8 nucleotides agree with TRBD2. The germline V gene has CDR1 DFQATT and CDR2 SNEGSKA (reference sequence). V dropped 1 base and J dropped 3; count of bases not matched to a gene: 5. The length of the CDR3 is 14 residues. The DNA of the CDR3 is TGCAGTGCTAGAGTCCCTAGCGGGCTCTACGAGCAGTACTTC. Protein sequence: CSARVPSGLYEQYF.

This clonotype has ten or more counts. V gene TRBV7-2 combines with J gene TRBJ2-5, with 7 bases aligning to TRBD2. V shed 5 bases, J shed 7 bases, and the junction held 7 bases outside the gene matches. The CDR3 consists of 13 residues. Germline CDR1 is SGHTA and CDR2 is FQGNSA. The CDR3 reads CASSPVGGGTQYF. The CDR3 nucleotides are TGTGCCAGCAGCCCCGTGGGGGGGGGGACCCAGTACTTC. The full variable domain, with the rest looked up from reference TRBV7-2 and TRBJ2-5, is GAGVSQSPSNKVTEKGKDVELRCDPISGHTALYWYRQSLGQGLEFLIYFQGNSAPDKSGLPSDRFSAERTGGSVSTLTIQRTQQEDSAVYLCASSPVGGGTQYFGPGTRLLVL.

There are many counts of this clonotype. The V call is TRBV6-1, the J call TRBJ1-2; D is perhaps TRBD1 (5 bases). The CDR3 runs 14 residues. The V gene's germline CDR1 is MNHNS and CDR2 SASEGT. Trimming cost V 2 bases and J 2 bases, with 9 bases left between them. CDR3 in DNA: TGTGCCAGCAGTGAATTGTCAGGGAACTATGGCTACACCTTC. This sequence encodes CASSELSGNYGYTF.

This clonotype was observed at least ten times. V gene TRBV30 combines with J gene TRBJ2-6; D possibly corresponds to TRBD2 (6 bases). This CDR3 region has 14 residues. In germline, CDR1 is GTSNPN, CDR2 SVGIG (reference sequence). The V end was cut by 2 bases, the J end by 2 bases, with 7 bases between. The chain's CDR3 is CAWSRGTGANVLTF. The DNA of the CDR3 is TGTGCCTGGAGTCGGGGGACTGGGGCCAACGTCCTGACTTTC.

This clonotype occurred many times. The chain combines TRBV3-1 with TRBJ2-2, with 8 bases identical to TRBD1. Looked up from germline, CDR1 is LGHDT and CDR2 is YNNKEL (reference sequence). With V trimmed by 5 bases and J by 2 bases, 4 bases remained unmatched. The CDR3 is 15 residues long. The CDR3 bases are TGTGCCAGCAGCTGGGGACAGGCAAACACCGGGGAGCTGTTTTTT. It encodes CASSWGQANTGELFF.

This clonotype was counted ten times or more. CDR3 sequence (DNA): TGTGCCAGCAGCCCGGTCAGCGGTACTTCCTACAATGAGCAGTTCTTC. This sequence encodes CASSPVSGTSYNEQFF. The chain combines TRBV7-3 with TRBJ2-1; D might be TRBD2 (5 bases). The ends were cut back, 5 bases at V and 1 base at J, with 15 bases in the middle. The CDR3 runs to 16 residues. CDR1 is SGHTA, CDR2 FQGTGA, per germline. Together with reference TRBV7-3 and TRBJ2-1, the CDR3 gives the full variable domain: GAGVSQTPSNKVTEKGKYVELRCDPISGHTALYWYRQSLGQGPEFLIYFQGTGAADDSGLPNDRFFAVRPEGSVSTLKIQRTERGDSAVYLCASSPVSGTSYNEQFFGPGTRLTVL.

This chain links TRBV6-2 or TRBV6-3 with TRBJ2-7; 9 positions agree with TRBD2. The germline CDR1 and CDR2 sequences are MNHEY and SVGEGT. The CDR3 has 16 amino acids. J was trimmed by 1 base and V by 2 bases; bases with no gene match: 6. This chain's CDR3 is CASSYVAGGASYEQYF. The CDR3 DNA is TGTGCCAGCAGTTACGTGGCGGGAGGGGCGTCCTACGAGCAGTACTTC.

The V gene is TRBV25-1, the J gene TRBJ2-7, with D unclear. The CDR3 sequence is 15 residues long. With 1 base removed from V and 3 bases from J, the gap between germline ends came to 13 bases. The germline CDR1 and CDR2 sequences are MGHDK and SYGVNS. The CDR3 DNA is TGTGCCAGCAGTGAATTGTCAAGTCAGAGCTACGAGCAGTACTTC. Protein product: CASSELSSQSYEQYF.

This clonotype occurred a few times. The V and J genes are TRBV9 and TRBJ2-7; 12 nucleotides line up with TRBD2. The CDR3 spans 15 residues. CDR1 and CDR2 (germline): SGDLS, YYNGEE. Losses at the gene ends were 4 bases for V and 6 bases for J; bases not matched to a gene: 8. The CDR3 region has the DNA TGTGCCAGCAGCCCAGCAGGGACTAGCGGGTCCGAGCAGTACTTC. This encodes CASSPAGTSGSEQYF.

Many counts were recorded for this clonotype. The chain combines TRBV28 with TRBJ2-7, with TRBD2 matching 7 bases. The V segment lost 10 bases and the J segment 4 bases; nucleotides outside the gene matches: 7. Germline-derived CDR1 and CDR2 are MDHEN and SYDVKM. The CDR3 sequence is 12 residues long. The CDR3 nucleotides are TGTGCCACTCTAGCGGAGCCTTACGAGCAGTACTTC. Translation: CATLAEPYEQYF.

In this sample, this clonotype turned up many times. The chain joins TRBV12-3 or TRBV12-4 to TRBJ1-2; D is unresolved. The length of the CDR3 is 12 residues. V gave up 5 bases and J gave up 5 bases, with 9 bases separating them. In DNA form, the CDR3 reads TGTGCCAGCAGTCGAATAATGTATGGCTACACCTTC. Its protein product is CASSRIMYGYTF.

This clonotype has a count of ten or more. The CDR3 DNA is TGCAGTGCTGGCCCCAGCAGCGGGAGTCGATACGGGGAGCTGTTTTTT. This sequence encodes CSAGPSSGSRYGELFF. This chain joins TRBV20-1 and TRBJ2-2; 8 nucleotides match TRBD2. Unmatched junction bases numbered 15, after V lost 5 bases and J lost 7 bases. The V gene's germline CDR1 is DFQATT and CDR2 SNEGSKA (reference sequence). This CDR3 has 16 amino acids.

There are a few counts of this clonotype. The CDR3 DNA is TGTGCCAGCTCACCGGCTGGACTAGCGGGAGACGCCGGGGAGCTGTTTTTT. This translates into CASSPAGLAGDAGELFF. The chain employs TRBV18 and TRBJ2-2, with 13 bases fitting TRBD2. With V trimmed by 3 bases and J by 6 bases, 7 bases remained unmatched. Per germline, CDR1 KGHSH and CDR2 LQKENI. The CDR3 runs to 17 residues.